A single sample is the source of the 6 T cell receptor beta chains below, sequenced in a study of cytomegalovirus exposure and HLA in healthy donors. PCR primers comprised 60 Vbeta and 13 Jbeta primers. TCRdb's table, derived via immunoSEQ multiplex PCR, lists solely in-frame clones and lacks some. Of about 220,000 clones listed, roughly 88% were seen once; the top ten hold 0.71%. The sequenced material came from PBMCs. The receptors were gathered from a boy under 10 years old in good health and CMV-seronegative.

The chain employs TRBV18 and TRBJ1-1; the D is unclear. V dropped 2 bases and J dropped 3 bases, with 10 bases sitting between them. CDR3 size: 14 residues. Germline V gene sequence: CDR1 KGHSH, CDR2 LQKENI. The CDR3 DNA is TGTGCCAGCTCACCAATCTTACTGGACACTGAAGCTTTCTTT. Translating it yields CASSPILLDTEAFF.

The V gene is TRBV2, the J gene TRBJ2-7, with D perhaps TRBD2 (5 bases). The CDR3 is 12 residues long. Germline CDR1 SNHLY, CDR2 FYNNEI. V shed 5 bases and J shed 7 bases, with 12 bases lying between them. CDR3 amino acids: CASSPDSGEQYF. DNA for the CDR3: TGTGCCAGCAGTCCAGATTCGGGAGAGCAGTACTTC.

The chain is built from TRBV30 and TRBJ2-7, with 14 bases matching TRBD2. Germline trimming cut 2 bases from V and 6 bases from J; bases unmatched to any gene: 12. In germline, CDR1 is GTSNPN, CDR2 SVGIG (reference sequence). The CDR3 runs to 17 residues. The CDR3 sequence is CAWSRLITGTSGSEQYF. CDR3 bases: TGTGCCTGGAGTCGACTAATCACCGGGACTAGCGGGAGCGAGCAGTACTTC.

The J gene is TRBJ2-1, the V gene TRBV7-2, with 13 nucleotides matching TRBD2. J gave up 9 bases and V 5 bases, and 4 bases lay outside the gene matches. Germline CDR1 is SGHTA and CDR2 is FQGNSA. The CDR3 runs to 14 residues. The CDR3 spells CASSPGLAGAEQFF. DNA of the CDR3: TGTGCCAGCAGCCCAGGACTAGCGGGAGCTGAGCAGTTCTTC.

The chain employs TRBV6-5 and TRBJ2-1, with 15 bases aligning to TRBD2. There are 15 residues in the CDR3. Germline CDR1 MNHEY, CDR2 SVGAGI. The V and J ends lost 5 bases and 7 bases, in that order; junction bases with no gene match: 3. The CDR3 nucleotides read TGTGCCAGCAGTAGGGGGACTAGCGGGAGGAATGAGCAGTTCTTC. It yields the protein CASSRGTSGRNEQFF.

The rearrangement links TRBV14 to TRBJ1-1; weak D call: TRBD1 (6 bases). V dropped 3 bases and J dropped 3 bases, with 11 bases sitting between them. Per the germline V gene, CDR1 is SGHDN and CDR2 is FVKESK. There are 14 residues in the CDR3. Here the CDR3 DNA reads TGTGCCAGCAGCCACGGGACACACTACACTGAAGCTTTCTTT. Translation gives CASSHGTHYTEAFF.